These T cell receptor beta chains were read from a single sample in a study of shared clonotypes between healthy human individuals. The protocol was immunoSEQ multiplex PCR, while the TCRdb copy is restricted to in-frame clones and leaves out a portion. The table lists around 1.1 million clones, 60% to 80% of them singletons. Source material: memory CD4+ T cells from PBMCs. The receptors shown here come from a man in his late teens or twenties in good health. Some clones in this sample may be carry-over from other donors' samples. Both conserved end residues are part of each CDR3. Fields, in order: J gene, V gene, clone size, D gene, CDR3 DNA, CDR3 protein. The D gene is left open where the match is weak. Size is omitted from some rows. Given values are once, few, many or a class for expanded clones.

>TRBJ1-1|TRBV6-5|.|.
TGTGCCAGCAGTTACACCCTGACAGGGAACACTGAAGCTTTCTTT
CASSYTLTGNTEAFF
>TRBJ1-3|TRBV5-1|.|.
TGCGCCAGCAGCGTGGGACGGCTTAGCTCTGGAAACACCATATATTTT
CASSVGRLSSGNTIYF
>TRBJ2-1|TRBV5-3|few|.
TGTGCCAGAAGCCCCCCCGATGAGCAGTTCTTC
CARSPPDEQFF
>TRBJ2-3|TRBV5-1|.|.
TGCGCCAGCAGCTTGGGAACAGCCACAGATACGCAGTATTTT
CASSLGTATDTQYF
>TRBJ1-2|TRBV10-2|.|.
TGCGCCAGCAGTGAGTCCACAGGGTCAAATGGCTACACCTTC
CASSESTGSNGYTF
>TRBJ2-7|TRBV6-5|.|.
TGTGCCAGCAGTTACTCTGAGGGTTTCAGGTACGAGCAGTACTTC
CASSYSEGFRYEQYF
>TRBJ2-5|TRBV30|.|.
TGTGCCTGGAGTGTAGGATCAGCCAACCAAGAGACCCAGTACTTC
CAWSVGSANQETQYF
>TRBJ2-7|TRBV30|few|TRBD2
TGTGCCTGGAGTGCCTCCGGGGGGTTTTACGAGCAGTACTTC
CAWSASGGFYEQYF
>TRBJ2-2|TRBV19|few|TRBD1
TGTGCCAGTAGGCCGGGACAGACAAACACCGGGGAGCTGTTTTTT
CASRPGQTNTGELFF
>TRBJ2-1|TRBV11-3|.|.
TGTGCCAGCAGCTTAGGAAGCATATACAATGAGCAGTTCTTC
CASSLGSIYNEQFF
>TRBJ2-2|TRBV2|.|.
TGTGCCAGCAGTAGCGAGAGCAGGGAGCTGTTTTTT
CASSSESRELFF
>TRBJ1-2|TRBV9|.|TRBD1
TGTGCCAGCAGCCCGCGACAGGGGGCGTACTATGGCTACACCTTC
CASSPRQGAYYGYTF
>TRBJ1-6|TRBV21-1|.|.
TGTGCCAGCAGCAAAGAAACAGGGAGATCACCCCTCCACTTT
CASSKETGRSPLHF
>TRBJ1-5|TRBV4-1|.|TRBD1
TGCGCCAGCAGCCAACTCGGGACAGGTTATAGCAATCAGCCCCAGCATTTT
CASSQLGTGYSNQPQHF
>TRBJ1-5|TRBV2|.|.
TGTGCCAGCATGCAGCGCCCGGGGAATCAGCCCCAGCATTTT
CASMQRPGNQPQHF
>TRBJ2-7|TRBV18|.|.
TGTGCCAGCTCACCGAGGTCGTCCTACGAGCAGTACTTC
CASSPRSSYEQYF
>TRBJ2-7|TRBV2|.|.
TGTGCCAGCAGCGGGGATGGCGGAGCGGTCTACGAGCAGTACTTC
CASSGDGGAVYEQYF
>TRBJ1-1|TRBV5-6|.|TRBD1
TGTGCCAGCAGCCCGGAGGGACGACAGGGGTGGGCTGAAGCTTTCTTT
CASSPEGRQGWAEAFF
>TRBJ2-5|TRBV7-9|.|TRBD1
TGTGCCAGCAGCCACGACAGGGGGGGGGCAGAGACCCAGTACTTC
CASSHDRGGAETQYF
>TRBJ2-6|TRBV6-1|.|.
TGTGCCAGCAGTGGGGTAGTCTCTGGGGCCAACGTCCTGACTTTC
CASSGVVSGANVLTF
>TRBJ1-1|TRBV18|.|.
TGTGCCAGCTCATCCACAGCCAACACTGAAGCTTTCTTT
CASSSTANTEAFF
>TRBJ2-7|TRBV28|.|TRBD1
TGTGCCAGCAGTTCCCAGGGGGTGTTGGTCTACGAGCAGTACTTC
CASSSQGVLVYEQYF
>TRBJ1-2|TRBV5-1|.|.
TGCGCCAGCAGGCGGTACGGGTCGGCGGATGGCTACACCTTC
CASRRYGSADGYTF
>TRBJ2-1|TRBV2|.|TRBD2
TGTGCCAGCAGACAAACTAGCGGCTCCTACAATGAGCAGTTCTTC
CASRQTSGSYNEQFF
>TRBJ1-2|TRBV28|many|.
TGTGCCAGCAGTTTCCCCATGTATGGCTACACCTTC
CASSFPMYGYTF
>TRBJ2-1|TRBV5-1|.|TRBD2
TGCGCCAGCAGCTTGTCGGTAGCGGGAGAGTTTGAGCAGTTCTTC
CASSLSVAGEFEQFF
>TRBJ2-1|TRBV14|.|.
TGTGCCAGCAGCCAATACGAGGGGTTCAATGAGCAGTTCTTC
CASSQYEGFNEQFF
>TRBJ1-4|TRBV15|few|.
TGTGCCACCAGCAGAGATGTTGAAAAACTGTTTTTT
CATSRDVEKLFF
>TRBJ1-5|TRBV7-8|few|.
TGTGCCAGCAGCTTCGGGGCCAATCAGCCCCAGCATTTT
CASSFGANQPQHF
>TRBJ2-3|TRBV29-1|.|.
TGCAGCGTTGCGGCTAGCCCCCGCACAGATACGCAGTATTTT
CSVAASPRTDTQYF
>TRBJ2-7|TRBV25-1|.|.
TGTGCCAGCAGAAAAGAAACCTCCCTCCCCTACGAGCAGTACTTC
CASRKETSLPYEQYF
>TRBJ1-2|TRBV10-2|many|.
TGCGCCAGCAGTGAGTCGTGGGATGTAGATGGCTACACCTTC
CASSESWDVDGYTF
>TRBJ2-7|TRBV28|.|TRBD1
TGTGCCAGCAGCCTCCGGGACAGCTACGAGCAGTACTTC
CASSLRDSYEQYF
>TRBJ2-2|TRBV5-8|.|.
TGTGCCAGCAGCCTCCAAACCGGGACCGGGAACACCGGGGAGCTGTTTTTT
CASSLQTGTGNTGELFF
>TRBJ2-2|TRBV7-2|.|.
TGTGCCAGCAGCTGGGGCGTGAACACCGGGGAGCTGTTTTTT
CASSWGVNTGELFF
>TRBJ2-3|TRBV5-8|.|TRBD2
TGTGCCAGCAGCTTGGGTAGCGGGAGCAGAACAGATACGCAGTATTTT
CASSLGSGSRTDTQYF
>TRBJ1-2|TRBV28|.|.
TGTGCCAGCAGTTTATGGGAAAGCCTTCAGGGGCCTAACTATGGCTACACCTTC
CASSLWESLQGPNYGYTF
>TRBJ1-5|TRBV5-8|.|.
TGTGCCAGCAGCCGGGGCCTGCTAAATCAGCCCCAGCATTTT
CASSRGLLNQPQHF
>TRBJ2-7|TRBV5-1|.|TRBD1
TGCGCCAGCCCTATCCCCCTTCGACAGGGTGGAGAGCAGTACTTC
CASPIPLRQGGEQYF
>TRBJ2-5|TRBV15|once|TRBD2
TGTGCCACCAGAACAATGGCTAGCGGGGAAGAGACCCAGTACTTC
CATRTMASGEETQYF
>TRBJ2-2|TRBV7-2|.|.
TGTGCCAGCAAGCAGGACAGAAACACCGGGGAGCTGTTTTTT
CASKQDRNTGELFF
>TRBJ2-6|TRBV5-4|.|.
TGTGCCAGCAGCCCCACAGGAGCTAGCTCTGGGGCCAACGTCCTGACTTTC
CASSPTGASSGANVLTF
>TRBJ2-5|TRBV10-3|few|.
TGTGCCACCTTAAATCACCGGGCAAGACCCCACTTC
CATLNHRARPHF
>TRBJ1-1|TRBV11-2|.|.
TGTGCCAGCAGCCCGTATGGGCGGGGACGCGGCGGGAACACTGAAGCTTTCTTT
CASSPYGRGRGGNTEAFF
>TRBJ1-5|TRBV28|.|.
TGTGCCAGCAGTGAAATGGCAGTTAGCAATCAGCCCCAGCATTTT
CASSEMAVSNQPQHF
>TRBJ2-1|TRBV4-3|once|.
TGCGCCAGCAGCCCCCGTTTTGGGCTGGACCGGTACAATGAGCAGTTCTTC
CASSPRFGLDRYNEQFF
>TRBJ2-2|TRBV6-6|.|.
TGTGCCAGCAGCGGACAGTCGCGCACCGGGGAGCTGTTTTTT
CASSGQSRTGELFF
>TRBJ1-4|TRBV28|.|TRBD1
TGTGCCAGCAGTTTATGGGGGACAGGGGTTAATGAAAAACTGTTTTTT
CASSLWGTGVNEKLFF
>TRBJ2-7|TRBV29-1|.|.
TGCAGCGTTGACACCGGGGGAGCAGGCGAGCAGTACTTC
CSVDTGGAGEQYF